The rows below give T cell receptor beta chains drawn from one sample of a study of T cell responses to AZD1222 COVID-19 vaccine. Libraries were prepared by immunoSEQ multiplex PCR; TCRdb keeps only in-frame clonotypes and omits some of them. The sample comprises 20,000 to 25,000 clones, about nine tenths of which are singletons, and roughly a third rests with the top ten. The specimen comprised peripheral blood, sampled 28 days after the second AZD1222 dose. These receptors all come from an adult who received the AZD1222 COVID-19 vaccine. CDR3s include the opening cysteine and the closing phenylalanine or tryptophan. D genes are given only for firm matches. Clone size is not always given. Where it is, it says once, few, many or a class for expanded clones.

size,D,V,J,DNA,CDR3
.,TRBD1,TRBV2,TRBJ1-1,TGTGCCAGCAGCCCTACCACAGGGGAACCTGAAGCTTTCTTT,CASSPTTGEPEAFF
.,.,TRBV27,TRBJ1-6,TGTGCCAGCAGTCAGGGACGGAATAATTCACCCCTCCACTTT,CASSQGRNNSPLHF
.,.,TRBV14,TRBJ2-5,TGTGCCAGCAGCCAACAACAGGGAGAGACCCAGTACTTC,CASSQQQGETQYF
once,.,TRBV7-9,TRBJ2-3,TGTGCCAGCAGCTCCGACAGGTCTAGCACAGATACGCAGTATTTT,CASSSDRSSTDTQYF
.,.,TRBV19,TRBJ2-7,TGTGCCAGTAAACCCTCCGGCAGGGTAGATACTGGCTCCTACGAGCAGTACTTC,CASKPSGRVDTGSYEQYF
.,.,TRBV5-4,TRBJ1-2,TGTGCCAGCAGCTTGGCCGCCTCAGCTAACTATGGCTACACCTTC,CASSLAASANYGYTF
.,TRBD2,TRBV2,TRBJ2-1,TGTGCCAGCAGACCCGGGACTAGCGGGGGTTCCTCCTACAATGAGCAGTTCTTC,CASRPGTSGGSSYNEQFF
.,.,TRBV4-2,TRBJ1-3,TGTGCCAGCAGCCAAGATGGGCGATTGGGTACTGGAAACACCATATATTTT,CASSQDGRLGTGNTIYF
.,.,TRBV6-5,TRBJ2-2,TGTGCCAGCACCTACACAGGGACCCACACCGGGGAGCTGTTTTTT,CASTYTGTHTGELFF
once,.,TRBV7-7,TRBJ2-1,TGTGCTAGCAGCCGAGGGCCCTTACGGGACAATGAGCAGTTCTTC,CASSRGPLRDNEQFF
.,.,TRBV18,TRBJ1-1,TGTGCCAGCTCACCCGTGGACAGTATGAACACTGAAGCTTTCTTT,CASSPVDSMNTEAFF
.,TRBD1,TRBV28,TRBJ1-2,TGTGCCAGCAGTTTCAGGGGGCTGGGCTATGGCTACACCTTC,CASSFRGLGYGYTF
.,.,TRBV19,TRBJ1-5,TGTGCCAGTAGTATATTGGAGGGCGGGCAGCCCCAGCATTTT,CASSILEGGQPQHF
.,.,TRBV4-1,TRBJ2-2,TGCGCCAGCAGCGACCACGGTTCAGGCGCCGGGGAGCTGTTTTTT,CASSDHGSGAGELFF
.,.,TRBV5-4,TRBJ2-5,TGTGCCAGCAGCCCCCAGGGTTTCCAAGAGACCCAGTACTTC,CASSPQGFQETQYF
.,TRBD1,TRBV6-5,TRBJ1-2,TGTGCCAGCAGCCCGGACAGGGGGAGGTATGGCTACACCTTC,CASSPDRGRYGYTF
.,TRBD2,TRBV11-2,TRBJ2-7,TGTGCCAGCAGCCCGCCTAGCGGAGCTCTCTCCTACGAGCAGTACTTC,CASSPPSGALSYEQYF
.,.,TRBV18,TRBJ2-5,TGTGCCAGCTCACCACCCTCATCGGGTGGGGGGGAGACCCAGTACTTC,CASSPPSSGGGETQYF
.,TRBD1,TRBV7-9,TRBJ2-7,TGTGCCAGCAGCAACCGGCCGGGACAGGGTTCCCACGAGCAGTACTTC,CASSNRPGQGSHEQYF
.,TRBD1,TRBV5-1,TRBJ2-5,TGCGCCAGCAGCAAAGACAGGGGGGGAAGGACCCAGTACTTC,CASSKDRGGRTQYF
.,.,TRBV5-1,TRBJ1-6,TGCGCCAGCAGCCGCGATCCGGGACCCTACAATTCACCCCTCCACTTT,CASSRDPGPYNSPLHF
.,.,TRBV29-1,TRBJ2-2,TGCAGCGCCCCGACAGGAGGCGGGGAGCTGTTTTTT,CSAPTGGGELFF
.,TRBD2,TRBV6-5,TRBJ2-1,TGTGCCAGCAGTTACCTAGCGGGAGACAATAGTGAGCAGTTCTTC,CASSYLAGDNSEQFF